This T cell receptor beta chain was recorded in a study of blood T cell repertoires in COVID-19 (dated by TCRdb to the early 2020s). At the level of the whole study: Samples covering the acute and convalescent phases of COVID-19 were provided by collaborators in the United States, Italy and Spain. Subjects who had been exposed to COVID-19, were actively infected with it, or had recovered from it provided the deeply sampled blood TCRbeta repertoires that made up the dataset. A freely available public database, intended as a resource for researchers studying the immune response to SARS-CoV-2, is where the repertoires were released. The prospective study material was composed of cDNA or gDNA derived from T cells, B-cell-depleted T cells, or PBMCs. The samples were drawn from two sources: the first 160 participants of the ongoing ImmuneRACE study, and 1,200 or so subjects contributed by 6 global collaborators. Sample metadata almost always included a de-identified subject ID, COVID-19 status, age in years and sex. HLA class I and class II types, where available, came from metadata supplied by the sample provider rather than from assay-based typing. Broad study findings and their caveats: Clinical and demographic metadata were provided uncurated, with the amount varying by source and participant.

In regard to this clone: What antigen it recognizes has not been identified. Within one base of it there is no much larger clone, and no base qualities were kept.

From the cysteine through the phenylalanine, the CDR3 covers 17 amino acids. CDR3 DNA is the only sequence kept; it has 51 bases, read in frame from the first base. According to the germline V gene, CDR1 reads SGHDT and CDR2 reads YYEEEE. V was cut back by 1 base and J by 0 bases, leaving a gap of 16 bases between them. The immunoSEQ Assay, a bias-controlled multiplex PCR, was used to amplify TCRbeta CDR3 regions from genomic DNA. In the paper's pipeline: The number of nucleated cells in each sample was estimated from the amplification of reference gene primers within the assay. Sequence reads were collapsed and filtered to measure the absolute abundance of every unique TCRbeta CDR3 rearrangement. For each sample, productive Simpson clonality was calculated by taking the square root of Simpson's diversity index across productive rearrangements. TCRdb took this table from immuneACCESS and kept in-frame rearrangements with V and J called. Such tables lack part of the clones; where checked against another copy, unresolved V genes explain under half of the gap, and the rest is unexplained. V and J calls and clone size are copied from that table; D and trimming were computed from the DNA. Within this sample are just under 90,000 clones, with 85% to 95% of them counted one time only. The top ten hold 1.5% to 2% of the sample.

The collaborating institutions used their own protocols to collect whole blood in K2EDTA tubes. Collaborator samples were shipped for TCRbeta analysis as frozen whole blood, isolated PBMCs, or DNA extracted from either sample type. The chain is made from TRBV5-6 and TRBJ1-1; no D gene can be assigned with confidence. The sequenced material came from peripheral blood. This receptor was taken from a man aged 60-69 years with acute or convalescent COVID-19. DNA sequence: TGTGCCAGCAGCTTGTGGGTCCCTCGACACCTGAACACTGAAGCTTTCTTT. Translated, it reads CASSLWVPRHLNTEAFF.